Each of the 17 T cell receptor beta chains below was sequenced from the same sample in a study of shared clonotypes between healthy human individuals. Here immunoSEQ multiplex PCR was the method, and the copy in TCRdb shows in-frame clones only, minus some. The sample yields hundreds of thousands of clones, roughly 72% seen once. Sample: memory CD4+ T cells sorted from blood. The subset denotes: CD45RA-negative fraction. All receptors come from a woman aged 25 to 39 in good health.

The V and J genes are TRBV5-6 and TRBJ1-2; 7 bases are a match to TRBD1. This CDR3 spans 15 amino acids. The germline gives CDR1 SGHDT, CDR2 YYEEEE. Germline trimming cut 2 bases from V and 2 bases from J; bases unmatched to any gene: 6. The CDR3 spells CASSLYIQGNYGYTF. The CDR3, as DNA: TGTGCCAGCAGCTTATACATACAGGGGAACTATGGCTACACCTTC.

CDR3 residues: CASSLAGTGGRATNEKLFF. CDR3 sequence (DNA): TGCGCCAGCAGCTTGGCTGGGACAGGGGGCCGGGCAACTAATGAAAAACTGTTTTTT. The genes are TRBV5-1 and TRBJ1-4; 12 nucleotides align to TRBD1. The CDR3 totals 19 residues. J was trimmed by 0 bases and V by 0 bases; bases with no gene match: 6. Germline assignment: CDR1 SGHRS and CDR2 YFSETQ. The whole variable domain, remainder taken from reference TRBV5-1 and TRBJ1-4, is KAGVTQTPRYLIKTRGQQVTLSCSPISGHRSVSWYQQTPGQGLQFLFEYFSETQRNKGNFPGRFSGRQFSNSRSEMNVSTLELGDSALYLCASSLAGTGGRATNEKLFFGSGTQLSVL.

J is TRBJ1-2 and V is TRBV7-9, with TRBD1 matching 9 bases. V lost 6 bases, J lost 6 bases, and 2 bases stayed unmatched. The CDR3 runs 12 residues. The V gene's germline CDR1 is SEHNR and CDR2 FQNEAQ (reference sequence). DNA for the CDR3: TGTGCCAGCAGAAGACAGGGGGATGGCTACACCTTC. The encoded protein is CASRRQGDGYTF.

The rearrangement joins TRBV29-1 to TRBJ2-4; possible D gene TRBD1, 6 bases. The CDR3 contains 15 residues. The germline gives CDR1 SQVTM, CDR2 ANQGSEA. V lost 5 bases, J lost 0 bases, and 14 bases lay in between. The CDR3 sequence: CSVTPTGLAKNIQYF. DNA for the CDR3: TGCAGCGTTACCCCGACAGGCCTAGCCAAAAACATTCAGTACTTC.

This sequence joins TRBV5-1 and TRBJ2-1, with D unresolved. This CDR3 is 20 amino acids long. Germline lookup yields CDR1 SGHRS and CDR2 YFSETQ. The germline V and J ends were trimmed by 3 bases and 1 base, with 26 bases remaining between them. CDR3 sequence (DNA): TGCGCCAGCAGCTGGAGCCCACGGACGTTACGGCCACAATCCTACAATGAGCAGTTCTTC. It is translated as CASSWSPRTLRPQSYNEQFF. Complete variable domain (other parts from reference TRBV5-1 and TRBJ2-1): KAGVTQTPRYLIKTRGQQVTLSCSPISGHRSVSWYQQTPGQGLQFLFEYFSETQRNKGNFPGRFSGRQFSNSRSEMNVSTLELGDSALYLCASSWSPRTLRPQSYNEQFFGPGTRLTVL.

The chain couples TRBV7-9 to TRBJ2-2; 10 bases align to TRBD1. The CDR3 is 15 amino acids. The trim removed 4 bases at V and 7 bases at J, leaving 6 bases unmatched. Germline CDR1 and CDR2: SEHNR and FQNEAQ (reference sequence). CDR3 residues: CASSSRDRGIGELFF. The CDR3 DNA reads as TGTGCCAGCAGCTCCCGGGACAGGGGAATCGGGGAGCTGTTTTTT. The whole variable domain, filled in from reference TRBV7-9 and TRBJ2-2, reads DTGVSQNPRHKITKRGQNVTFRCDPISEHNRLYWYRQTLGQGPEFLTYFQNEAQLEKSRLLSDRFSAERPKGSFSTLEIQRTEQGDSAMYLCASSSRDRGIGELFFGEGSRLTVL.

The chain combines TRBV6-7 with TRBJ2-2; no definite D call. TRBV6-7 is treated as an ORF (open reading frame) with a function not yet certain. Trimming removed 3 bases from V and 6 bases from J, with 8 bases in between. The CDR3 extends over 13 amino acids. CDR3 sequence: CASSYRLAGELFF. CDR3 nucleotides: TGTGCCAGCAGTTATAGGCTAGCCGGGGAGCTGTTTTTT.

The chain couples TRBV18 to TRBJ2-7; TRBD2 matches 8 bases. The V and J ends lost 2 bases and 6 bases, in that order; junction bases with no gene match: 6. The CDR3 is made up of 14 amino acids. Germline V gene data show CDR1 as KGHSH and CDR2 as LQKENI. CDR3 protein: CASSPGTRDGEQYF. In DNA, the CDR3 is TGTGCCAGCTCACCAGGGACTAGGGACGGCGAGCAGTACTTC.

The chain combines TRBV6-5 with TRBJ2-7; 8 nucleotides match TRBD1. J was trimmed by 2 bases and V by 6 bases; bases with no gene match: 6. The germline CDR1 and CDR2 sequences are MNHEY and SVGAGI. This CDR3 is built from 14 residues. CDR3 amino acids: CASRTPGQAYEQYF. As DNA, the CDR3 is TGTGCCAGCAGAACTCCGGGACAGGCCTACGAGCAGTACTTC.

J is TRBJ2-1 and V is TRBV27; TRBD2 matches 8 bases. Germline loops: CDR1 MNHEY, CDR2 SMNVEV (reference sequence). Germline trimming cut 1 base from V and 14 bases from J; bases unmatched to any gene: 7. The CDR3 is 13 amino acids. The CDR3 nucleotides read TGTGCCAGCAGTTTATTCGAAAGCGGGAGTAAGTTCTTC. This codes for CASSLFESGSKFF.

The chain has TRBV4-1 and TRBJ1-3; D remains unclear. This CDR3 has 14 residues. Germline V gives CDR1 MGHRA, CDR2 YSYEKL. Between the trimmed V and J ends, which lost 3 bases and 2 bases, there was a span of 8 bases. The CDR3 here is CASSHLGPGNTIYF. CDR3 DNA: TGCGCCAGCAGCCATCTTGGCCCTGGAAACACCATATATTTT.

The genes are TRBV6-1 and TRBJ2-3, with 8 bases that match TRBD2. V gave up 3 bases and J gave up 3 bases; unmatched junction bases: 5. Looked up from germline, CDR1 is MNHNS and CDR2 is SASEGT. This CDR3 has 15 amino acids. This chain's CDR3 is CASSDGTRMTDTQYF. The CDR3, as DNA: TGTGCCAGCAGTGACGGGACTAGAATGACAGATACGCAGTATTTT.

The chain recombines TRBV21-1 with TRBJ1-5. TRBV21-1 is a known pseudogene. The CDR3 is 11 residues long. The CDR3 region has the DNA TGTGCCAGCAGCAACCATCAGCCCCAGCATTTT. It encodes CASSNHQPQHF.

The chain is built from TRBV5-6 and TRBJ1-5; D possibly corresponds to TRBD1 (6 bases). This CDR3 comprises 12 residues. V lost 2 bases, J lost 11 bases, and 11 bases lay in between. Germline V gives CDR1 SGHDT, CDR2 YYEEEE. CDR3 loop: CASSFNREAQHF. DNA of the CDR3: TGTGCCAGCAGCTTTAACAGGGAGGCCCAGCATTTT.

The chain has TRBV2 and TRBJ1-5; 7 bases agree with TRBD1. The V segment lost 3 bases and the J segment 7 bases; nucleotides outside the gene matches: 3. Germline loops: CDR1 SNHLY, CDR2 FYNNEI. There are 13 residues in the CDR3. CDR3 region: CASSDRQGQPQHF. The CDR3 DNA follows: TGTGCCAGCAGTGACCGACAGGGCCAGCCCCAGCATTTT.

This chain connects TRBV27 to TRBJ1-4; the match to TRBD1 covers 11 bases. This CDR3 is built from 15 residues. Trimming removed 5 bases from V and 4 bases from J; junction bases left unmatched: 3. Germline lookup yields CDR1 MNHEY and CDR2 SMNVEV (reference sequence). The CDR3 DNA follows: TGTGCCAGCAGTGCGGACAGGGGGCTTAATGAAAAACTGTTTTTT. Translated: CASSADRGLNEKLFF.

This rearrangement joins TRBV6-1 to TRBJ1-2; D gene unclear. Trimming took 5 bases from V and 4 from J, leaving 17 bases between them. Germline V gene lookup returns CDR1 MNHNS and CDR2 SASEGT. The CDR3 has 15 amino acids. CDR3 protein: CASSSDFSGSYGYTF. The CDR3 DNA follows: TGTGCCAGCAGTTCCGACTTTAGCGGTAGCTATGGCTACACCTTC.